This TCR delta chain appears in the sequencing data of a study of gammadelta T cells in human blood. Regarding the study as a whole: Polyclonal expansion of innate γδ T cells after birth appeared microbially driven.

In its sample, this clone was seen a few times. What it binds is not known. The protein TCRdb gives is from a much larger clone and does not agree with this DNA's translation at residue 11, likely a read error; the protein shown here comes from the DNA. Trimming removed 3 bases from V and 0 bases from J; junction bases left unmatched: 11. CDR1 and CDR2 from the germline V gene are GEAIGNYY and EKD. CDR3 length: 21 residues. TCRdb re-processed the RT-PCR reads using CATT. The data contain 250 to 400 delta-chain clones, more than 35% of them seen just once; the ten biggest clones take up about 93%. The receptor comes from a human donor. The source material was Vgamma9Vdelta2 gamma-delta T cells from infant blood. The chain couples TRDV2 to TRDJ3; TRDD3 matches at 12 bases. The CDR3 here is CACDAYWGIPHSSWDTRQMFF. CDR3 DNA sequence: TGTGCCTGTGACGCGTACTGGGGGATACCCCATAGCTCCTGGGACACCCGACAGATGTTTTTC.